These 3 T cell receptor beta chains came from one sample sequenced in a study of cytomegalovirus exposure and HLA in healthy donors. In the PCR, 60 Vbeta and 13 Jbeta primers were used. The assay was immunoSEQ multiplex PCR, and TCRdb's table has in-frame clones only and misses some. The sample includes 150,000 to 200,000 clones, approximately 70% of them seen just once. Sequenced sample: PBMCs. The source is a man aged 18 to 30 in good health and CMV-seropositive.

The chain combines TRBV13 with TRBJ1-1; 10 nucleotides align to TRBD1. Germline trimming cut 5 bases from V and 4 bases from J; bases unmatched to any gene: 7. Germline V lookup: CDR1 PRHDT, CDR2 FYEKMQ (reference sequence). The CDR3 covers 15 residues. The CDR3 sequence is CASSTSGTGATEAFF. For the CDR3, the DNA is TGTGCCAGCAGCACCTCCGGGACAGGGGCCACTGAAGCTTTCTTT.

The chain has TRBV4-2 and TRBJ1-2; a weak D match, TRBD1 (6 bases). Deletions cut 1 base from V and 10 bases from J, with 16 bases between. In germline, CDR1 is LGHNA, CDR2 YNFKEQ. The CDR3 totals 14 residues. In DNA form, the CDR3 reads TGTGCCAGCAGCCAAGGCGGGCAGGGGATTTACTACACCTTC. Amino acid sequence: CASSQGGQGIYYTF.

CDR3 amino acids: CAWNPFRSTGETQYF. Written as DNA, the CDR3 is TGTGCCTGGAATCCTTTCAGGAGCACAGGAGAGACCCAGTACTTC. The V gene is TRBV30, the J gene TRBJ2-5; D is possibly TRBD1 (5 bases). The CDR3 covers 15 residues. Per the germline V gene, CDR1 is GTSNPN and CDR2 is SVGIG (reference sequence). V was trimmed by 4 bases and J by 4 bases, leaving 19 bases between them. Full variable domain (rest looked up from reference TRBV30 and TRBJ2-5): SQTIHQWPATLVQPVGSPLSLECTVEGTSNPNLYWYRQAAGRGLQLLFYSVGIGQISSEVPQNLSASRPQDRQFILSSKKLLLSDSGFYLCAWNPFRSTGETQYFGPGTRLLVL.